The rows below give T cell receptor beta chains drawn from one sample of a study of molecular identifiers for immune sequencing clone quantification. Each CDR3 protein gets one entry after TCRdb re-called the PCR reads with MiXCR. The data show 20,000 or so distinct CDR3 sequences, with about a fifth seen just once and around 6% held by the top ten. Material for sequencing was naive CD8+ T cells from blood, with Jurkat cell RNA spiked in. The receptors stem from a human donor in good health. Some libraries in this study had Jurkat cell RNA spiked in. Each CDR3 is given with its conserved first and last residue. A D gene is named only where the DNA matches it firmly. The size field is filled for only some rows; it gives once, few, many or a size class.

CDR3 protein | CDR3 DNA | V gene | D gene | J gene | clone size
CASSLLARYSNQPQHF | TGTGCCAGCAGTTTATTGGCCAGGTATAGCAATCAGCCCCAGCATTTT | TRBV28 | . | TRBJ1-5 | medium-sized
CASSQGQSTGELFF | TGCGCCAGCAGCCAGGGACAGTCCACCGGGGAGCTGTTTTTT | TRBV4-1 | TRBD1 | TRBJ2-2 | medium-sized
CASSFGGELFF | TGTGCCAGCAGTTTCGGCGGGGAGCTGTTTTTT | TRBV12-3/TRBV12-4 | . | TRBJ2-2 | many
CASSFSGQLGQYF | TGTGCCAGCAGTTTCTCGGGTCAGTTGGGGCAGTACTTC | TRBV28 | . | TRBJ2-7 | many
CASSYSVTGELFF | TGTGCCAGCAGTTACTCGGTCACCGGGGAGCTGTTTTTT | TRBV6-5 | . | TRBJ2-2 | many
CASSQVGSHENIQYF | TGTGCCAGCAGCCAAGTGGGATCCCACGAAAACATTCAGTACTTC | TRBV14 | . | TRBJ2-4 | .
CASSPETNWGTEAFF | TGTGCCAGCAGCCCCGAGACAAACTGGGGGACTGAAGCTTTCTTT | TRBV7-6 | . | TRBJ1-1 | .
CASSLGLAGVRYNEQFF | TGCGCCAGCAGCTTGGGGCTAGCGGGAGTTCGCTACAATGAGCAGTTCTTC | TRBV5-1 | TRBD2 | TRBJ2-1 | many
CASNDREETQYF | TGTGCCAGCAACGACAGGGAAGAGACCCAGTACTTC | TRBV2 | TRBD1 | TRBJ2-5 | few
CASSVGVDTQYF | TGTGCCAGCAGCGTTGGAGTTGATACGCAGTATTTT | TRBV9 | . | TRBJ2-3 | many
CASSHTYEQYF | TGTGCCAGCAGCCATACCTACGAGCAGTACTTC | TRBV7-9 | . | TRBJ2-7 | medium-sized
CASSHNQTGQGLQYF | TGCGCCAGCAGTCATAACCAGACGGGACAGGGTCTTCAGTACTTC | TRBV23-1 | TRBD1 | TRBJ2-4 | .
CASRRLAGGPSYNEQFF | TGTGCCAGCAGGAGACTAGCGGGAGGCCCCTCCTACAATGAGCAGTTCTTC | TRBV28 | TRBD2 | TRBJ2-1 | many
CASSTDQRLVGSYNEQFF | TGTGCCAGCAGCACTGATCAAAGACTAGTGGGCTCCTACAATGAGCAGTTCTTC | TRBV7-9 | . | TRBJ2-1 | once
CASSAAGDTEAFF | TGTGCCAGCAGTGCAGCGGGGGACACTGAAGCTTTCTTT | TRBV28 | . | TRBJ1-1 | many
CATRIGPGTFEAFF | TGTGCCACCAGAATAGGACCAGGGACGTTCGAAGCTTTCTTT | TRBV15 | . | TRBJ1-1 | few
CASSSPLAEGREQYF | TGTGCCAGCAGCTCCCCACTAGCGGAGGGGCGCGAGCAGTACTTC | TRBV7-3 | TRBD2 | TRBJ2-7 | many
CASSEGTGGPFNQPQHF | TGTGCCAGCAGTGAAGGTACAGGGGGACCCTTTAATCAGCCCCAGCATTTT | TRBV6-1 | TRBD1 | TRBJ1-5 | many
CASSLGGQPTGQYF | TGTGCCAGCAGCTTGGGAGGACAACCTACCGGGCAGTACTTC | TRBV13 | . | TRBJ2-7 | many
CASSELGSRLYNSPLHF | TGTGCCAGCAGTGAATTGGGTTCGCGCCTATATAATTCACCCCTCCACTTT | TRBV25-1 | . | TRBJ1-6 | medium-sized
CASSPPTGEAFF | TGTGCCAGCTCACCACCAACAGGTGAAGCTTTCTTT | TRBV18 | . | TRBJ1-1 | many
CSARDGGQGPYNEQFF | TGCAGTGCTAGAGATGGGGGACAGGGGCCCTACAATGAGCAGTTCTTC | TRBV20-1 | TRBD1 | TRBJ2-1 | .
CASSLHPSGDTQYF | TGTGCCAGTAGTCTCCACCCCTCCGGAGATACGCAGTATTTT | TRBV19 | . | TRBJ2-3 | .
CSARVASKRTQYF | TGCAGTGCTAGAGTGGCCAGCAAGAGGACCCAGTACTTC | TRBV20-1 | . | TRBJ2-5 | medium-sized
CASSLGNLNTEAFF | TGTGCCAGCAGCTTAGGGAACCTCAACACTGAAGCTTTCTTT | TRBV11-3 | . | TRBJ1-1 | many
CASSLNIGNTGELFF | TGTGCCAGCAGTCTTAATATAGGGAACACCGGGGAGCTGTTTTTT | TRBV27 | . | TRBJ2-2 | medium-sized
CASTGEIQETQYF | TGTGCCAGCACTGGGGAAATACAAGAGACCCAGTACTTC | TRBV5-6 | . | TRBJ2-5 | many
CASSEYGMADTQYF | TGCGCCAGCAGTGAGTACGGTATGGCAGATACGCAGTATTTT | TRBV10-2 | . | TRBJ2-3 | .
CASSTTGNYGYTF | TGTGCCAGCAGCACAACAGGAAACTATGGCTACACCTTC | TRBV7-9 | . | TRBJ1-2 | medium-sized
CASSENSRDRDLYEQYF | TGTGCCAGCAGCGAAAACAGCCGGGACAGGGACCTATACGAGCAGTACTTC | TRBV7-9 | TRBD1 | TRBJ2-7 | many
CASSIGQGSQHF | TGTGCCAGTAGTATCGGACAGGGGTCCCAGCATTTT | TRBV19 | TRBD1 | TRBJ1-5 | few
CASSPMASSYNEQFF | TGTGCCAGCAGCCCAATGGCGAGCTCCTACAATGAGCAGTTCTTC | TRBV7-3 | . | TRBJ2-1 | many
CASSPHYGRNEQFF | TGTGCCAGCAGCCCCCACTATGGTAGGAATGAGCAGTTCTTC | TRBV11-2 | . | TRBJ2-1 | .